What follows is one T cell receptor (beta chain) and its context. Generated by immunoSEQ multiplex PCR, the TCRdb table keeps only in-frame clones and is missing some. The sample consists of roughly 71,000 clones, roughly 85% of them appearing once. This sample is part of a study of T cell responses to AZD1222 COVID-19 vaccine. Overall study: Second-dose intervals of approximately 4 or approximately 12 weeks were pooled.

V lost 4 bases and J lost 5; bases outside the gene matches: 9. CDR1 is SGHDN, CDR2 FVKESK, per germline. This CDR3 has 15 amino acids. The clonotype comes from an adult in good health. The source material was peripheral blood, sampled on day 0 of AZD1222 vaccination. The V call is TRBV14, the J call TRBJ2-7, with TRBD1 matching over 9 bases. CDR3 coding DNA: TGTGCCAGCAGCCTATTCGGACAGGGGACGCACGAGCAGTACTTC. Protein product: CASSLFGQGTHEQYF.